This is a list of T cell receptor beta chains from one sample in a study of T cell repertoires in cytomegalovirus infection. These TCRs' antigens remain unknown. TCRdb reanalysed the reads using MiXCR and keeps one entry per CDR3 protein. The sample has some 940,000 distinct CDR3 sequences, around 31% seen once. This material consisted of cultured CD8+ T cells from PBMCs, taken from culture after CMV antigen stimulation. The receptors were sampled from a human donor in good health (CMV status not recorded). Some clones in this sample may be carry-over from other donors' samples. Each CDR3 is given with its conserved first and last residue. The order of the fields is clone size, D gene, V gene, J gene, CDR3 DNA, CDR3 protein. A D gene is named only where the DNA matches it firmly. A clone size is listed for some rows: how often the clone was seen (once, few, many), or a class if it is expanded.

.,TRBD1,TRBV12-5,TRBJ2-2,TGTGCTAGTGGTTGGTTTAGGGACAGCCATGGGTCCGGGGAGCTGTTTTTT,CASGWFRDSHGSGELFF
.,TRBD1,TRBV10-3,TRBJ2-1,TGTGCCATCAGGCGAGGACAGGGGGGTTCCTACAATGAGCAGTTCTTC,CAIRRGQGGSYNEQFF
once,.,TRBV27,TRBJ1-5,TGTGCCAGCAGTTTGTGGGGACGAAATCAGCCCCAGCATTTT,CASSLWGRNQPQHF
many,TRBD1,TRBV27,TRBJ1-4,TGTGCCAGCAGTCCCCTCGGACAGGTGGAAACAACTAATGAAAAACTGTTTTTT,CASSPLGQVETTNEKLFF
many,.,TRBV7-9,TRBJ1-1,TGTGCCAGCAGCCCCAGGGTTTTGTCAGTCAACGCTGAAGCTTTCTTT,CASSPRVLSVNAEAFF
.,.,TRBV19,TRBJ2-3,TGTGCCAGTAGTCGAAGCGGCAGCACAGATACGCAGTATTTT,CASSRSGSTDTQYF
.,.,TRBV19,TRBJ2-3,TGTGCCAGTATGGGACCAGGAAGCACAGATACGCAGTATTTT,CASMGPGSTDTQYF
.,TRBD1,TRBV7-4,TRBJ1-2,TGTGCCAGCAGACCTTCGGACAGGGGGGATGGCTACACCTTC,CASRPSDRGDGYTF
few,TRBD1,TRBV7-2,TRBJ1-1,TGTGCCAGCAGGCCAATACAGGGGGTAGAAGCTTTCTTT,CASRPIQGVEAFF
.,.,TRBV6-1,TRBJ1-5,TGTGCCAGCAGTTGGGACGTGGGCAATCAGCCCCAGCATTTT,CASSWDVGNQPQHF
.,.,TRBV11-2,TRBJ1-1,TGTGCCAGCAGCTTTTGGGTCGCAAGTTTGAACACTGAAGCTTTCTTT,CASSFWVASLNTEAFF
few,TRBD1,TRBV7-9,TRBJ1-2,TGTGCCAGCAGCTTATCGACGACAGACCGGGGTACAGGGGACTATGGCTACACCTTC,CASSLSTTDRGTGDYGYTF
.,TRBD1,TRBV6-2/TRBV6-3,TRBJ1-2,TGTGCCAGCAGCGGGACAGGGGCGAGCTATGGCTACACCTTC,CASSGTGASYGYTF
many,TRBD1,TRBV7-6,TRBJ1-1,TGTGCCACCTCACACAGGGGACCGAACACTGAAGCTTTCTTT,CATSHRGPNTEAFF
few,.,TRBV14,TRBJ1-3,TGTGCCAGCAGCCAAGTCGCAGGACGCTCTGGAAACACCATATATTTT,CASSQVAGRSGNTIYF
few,TRBD2,TRBV12-3/TRBV12-4,TRBJ2-5,TGTGCCAGCACGCGGGGGGGCTTGGAGACCCAGTACTTC,CASTRGGLETQYF
few,.,TRBV5-5,TRBJ1-1,TGTGCCAGCAGTCCAGGGGCCGGGGGGCTCAGGACTGAAGCTTTCTTT,CASSPGAGGLRTEAFF
.,.,TRBV7-8,TRBJ2-6,TGTGCCAGCAGCCCCCTGGGGTGGGACGGGATTGATAGGTCTGGGGCCAACGTCCTGACTTTC,CASSPLGWDGIDRSGANVLTF
few,.,TRBV2,TRBJ1-5,TGTGCCAGCAGGGAAATCGACGGCAATCAGCCCCAGCATTTT,CASREIDGNQPQHF
.,.,TRBV6-8,TRBJ2-7,TGTGCCAGCAGACCCTTCTACTACGGGACACCCACCTACGAGCAGTACTTC,CASRPFYYGTPTYEQYF
many,.,TRBV7-6,TRBJ2-1,TGTGCCAGCAGCTTAGGAGGGGGGTATTCATACAATGAGCAGTTCTTC,CASSLGGGYSYNEQFF
.,TRBD2,TRBV11-2,TRBJ2-3,TGTGCCAGCAGCTTAGAGCAGGGACTAGTCACAGATACGCAGTATTTT,CASSLEQGLVTDTQYF
many,TRBD1,TRBV7-9,TRBJ1-2,TGTGCCAGCAGCGAGACAGGGGGCTATGGCTACACCTTC,CASSETGGYGYTF
.,.,TRBV4-1,TRBJ2-7,TGCGCCAGCAGCCAAGGCTCAGGGATTTTGGCCGAGCAGTACTTC,CASSQGSGILAEQYF
few,.,TRBV7-2,TRBJ2-1,TGTGTCAGCAGCTTACCGTCCCTGGAGCAGTTCTTC,CVSSLPSLEQFF
few,TRBD2,TRBV25-1,TRBJ2-1,TGTGCCAGCAGTGAGGGCGGGAGCTCCTACAATGAGCAGTTCTTC,CASSEGGSSYNEQFF
.,TRBD1,TRBV12-3/TRBV12-4,TRBJ1-2,TGTGCCAGCAGTTTCCGGACAGGGTATGGCTACACCTTC,CASSFRTGYGYTF
.,TRBD1,TRBV25-1,TRBJ2-6,TGTGCCAGCAGTGACAGGGGGCTGACTGGGGCCAACGTCCTGACTTTC,CASSDRGLTGANVLTF
.,TRBD1,TRBV27,TRBJ2-3,TGTGCCAGCAATCAGGGGGCGAGCACAGATACGCAGTATTTT,CASNQGASTDTQYF
few,TRBD1,TRBV6-1,TRBJ2-4,TGTGCCAGCGTAGACAGGGGCCTTCGCTCCAAAAACATTCAGTACTTC,CASVDRGLRSKNIQYF
.,.,TRBV6-2/TRBV6-3,TRBJ2-3,TGTGCCAGCAGTTACTCTGCGTCCCCGTCTCCCACAGATACGCAGTATTTT,CASSYSASPSPTDTQYF
.,.,TRBV27,TRBJ2-3,TGTGCCAGCAGTTTATCGACTCTCAGTACGCAGTATTTT,CASSLSTLSTQYF
.,.,TRBV25-1,TRBJ2-5,TGTGCCAGCAGTGAATACGGCCAACCCCAGTACTTC,CASSEYGQPQYF
.,.,TRBV5-1,TRBJ1-3,TGCGCCAGCAGCTTGGGTGGTGACAGTTCTGGAAACACCATATATTTT,CASSLGGDSSGNTIYF
.,.,TRBV20-1,TRBJ2-1,TGCAGTGCTAGAGGACTATCCTACAATGAGCAGTTCTTC,CSARGLSYNEQFF
many,.,TRBV28,TRBJ2-1,TGTGCCAGCACGGACCGGTGGGGCCGGTATTACAATGAGCAGTTCTTC,CASTDRWGRYYNEQFF
.,.,TRBV12-3/TRBV12-4,TRBJ2-2,TGTGCCAGCAGTTTAGTGGGGGGGCCGGGCGGGGAGCTGTTTTTT,CASSLVGGPGGELFF
.,.,TRBV5-6,TRBJ1-3,TGTGCCAGCAGCTTGCGTAACTCTGGAAACACCATATATTTT,CASSLRNSGNTIYF
few,TRBD1,TRBV27,TRBJ2-7,TGTGCCAGCAGTTTACGAAGGACAGGGCCAACCTACGAGCAGTACTTC,CASSLRRTGPTYEQYF